Listed below are T cell receptor beta chains from one sample, sequenced in a study of cytomegalovirus exposure and HLA in healthy donors. Profiled with immunoSEQ multiplex PCR; TCRdb holds only in-frame clones, not every one. This table holds fewer than 250,000 clones, more than 75% found once. Sample: PBMCs. Receptor source: a woman aged 18-29 years in good health and CMV-seronegative. The CDR3 runs from the conserved cysteine through the conserved F or W. The order of the fields is V gene, clone size, D gene, J gene, CDR3 protein, CDR3 DNA. D genes are given only for firm matches. Clone size appears in some rows only: once, few, many, or a class for an expanded clone.

>TRBV9|-|TRBD2|TRBJ2-7
CASSPSTSGDLYF
TGTGCCAGCAGCCCCTCGACTAGCGGGGATCTGTACTTC
>TRBV7-9|once|-|TRBJ2-1
CASSLALALIYNEQFF
TGTGCCAGCAGCTTAGCTCTAGCGCTCATATACAATGAGCAGTTCTTC
>TRBV28|few|-|TRBJ2-7
CASSLNNNYEQYF
TGTGCCAGCAGTTTAAACAACAACTACGAGCAGTACTTC
>TRBV25-1|-|TRBD2|TRBJ2-1
CASSDLAGGGSYNEQFF
TGTGCCAGCAGTGACCTAGCGGGAGGGGGCTCCTACAATGAGCAGTTCTTC
>TRBV27|once|TRBD1|TRBJ2-1
CASSIRTGLISQFF
TGTGCCAGCAGTATACGGACAGGGTTGATATCGCAGTTCTTC
>TRBV14|-|-|TRBJ2-7
CASSQSSRAQYF
TGTGCCAGCAGCCAAAGTAGTCGTGCGCAGTACTTC
>TRBV2|-|-|TRBJ1-2
CASFEGLGSPTTYGYTF
TGTGCCAGCTTCGAGGGACTCGGGAGTCCAACTACCTATGGCTACACCTTC
>TRBV19|-|-|TRBJ1-2
CASSTPRGEFYGYTF
TGTGCCAGTAGTACCCCCCGGGGAGAGTTCTATGGCTACACCTTC
>TRBV6-5|-|-|TRBJ2-4
CASSLSPGSIQYF
TGTGCCAGCAGTCTATCCCCGGGGAGCATTCAGTACTTC
>TRBV6-5|once|-|TRBJ1-1
CASSYSRNTEAFF
TGTGCCAGCAGTTACTCCAGGAACACTGAAGCTTTCTTT
>TRBV5-1|-|TRBD1|TRBJ1-3
CASNRDRAENTIYF
TGCGCCAGCAACCGGGACAGGGCTGAAAACACCATATATTTT
>TRBV6-1|-|TRBD1|TRBJ1-5
CASSSPGGIGQPQHF
TGTGCCAGCAGTTCGCCAGGGGGGATTGGGCAGCCCCAGCATTTT
>TRBV6-5|-|-|TRBJ1-4
CASSPRPGRREKLFF
TGTGCCAGCAGCCCCAGGCCCGGGAGGCGGGAAAAACTGTTTTTT
>TRBV7-8|-|-|TRBJ1-2
CASSSVAGAGGYTF
TGTGCCAGCAGCTCAGTGGCGGGGGCGGGTGGCTACACCTTC
>TRBV6-1|-|TRBD1|TRBJ1-3
CASRGRGVSGNTIYF
TGTGCCAGCAGGGGCAGGGGGGTCTCTGGAAACACCATATATTTT
>TRBV20-1|-|-|TRBJ2-7
CSVGSSYEQYF
TGCAGTGTCGGTAGCTCCTACGAGCAGTACTTC
>TRBV2|-|-|TRBJ2-1
CASSDIGILNEQFF
TGTGCCAGCAGTGACATTGGCATTCTCAATGAGCAGTTCTTC
>TRBV2|-|-|TRBJ1-5
CASGHEANQPQHF
TGTGCCAGCGGGCACGAAGCCAATCAGCCCCAGCATTTT
>TRBV29-1|-|TRBD1|TRBJ1-2
CSVVWQGDYGYTF
TGCAGCGTTGTGTGGCAGGGGGATTATGGCTACACCTTC
>TRBV7-3|once|TRBD1|TRBJ2-7
CASSYTGGASYEQYF
TGTGCCAGCAGTTATACAGGGGGCGCGTCCTACGAGCAGTACTTC
>TRBV5-1|once|TRBD1|TRBJ2-1
CASSEQGVSSYNEQFF
TGCGCCAGCAGCGAACAGGGGGTCAGTTCCTACAATGAGCAGTTCTTC
>TRBV19|-|-|TRBJ1-3
CASSMTGLGTIYF
TGTGCCAGTAGTATGACAGGCCTCGGGACCATATATTTT
>TRBV5-6|once|TRBD2|TRBJ2-3
CASSFPSGGPGTDTQYF
TGTGCCAGCAGCTTCCCTAGCGGGGGGCCGGGCACAGATACGCAGTATTTT
>TRBV30|-|TRBD1|TRBJ1-5
CAWSPGQGSNQPQHF
TGTGCCTGGAGCCCGGGACAGGGAAGCAATCAGCCCCAGCATTTT
>TRBV18|-|TRBD1|TRBJ2-7
CASSPPSGQGREQYF
TGTGCCAGCTCACCACCGTCCGGACAGGGGAGGGAGCAGTACTTC
>TRBV10-3|-|-|TRBJ2-1
CASGIESGSYNEQFF
TGTGCCTCCGGGATAGAATCGGGGTCCTACAATGAGCAGTTCTTC
>TRBV7-9|-|TRBD2|TRBJ2-7
CASSPSSPGLAYEQYF
TGTGCCAGCAGCCCCTCATCACCGGGACTAGCGTACGAGCAGTACTTC
>TRBV2|-|TRBD2|TRBJ2-3
CASSESRTSGGTDTQYF
TGTGCCAGCAGTGAATCCCGGACTAGCGGAGGCACAGATACGCAGTATTTT
>TRBV5-4|-|-|TRBJ1-2
CASSQSSGQSYGYTF
TGTGCCAGCAGCCAAAGCTCCGGACAGAGCTATGGCTACACCTTC
>TRBV6-6|many|-|TRBJ2-1
CASSYSNLAGRFF
TGTGCCAGCAGTTACTCGAACTTGGCGGGAAGGTTCTTC
>TRBV4-1|-|TRBD1|TRBJ2-1
CASSQGFGDREGNEQFF
TGCGCCAGCAGCCAAGGATTCGGGGACAGGGAGGGCAATGAGCAGTTCTTC
>TRBV5-1|once|TRBD1|TRBJ2-1
CASSLAGQLNNEQFF
TGCGCCAGCAGCTTGGCGGGACAGCTAAACAATGAGCAGTTCTTC
>TRBV15|-|TRBD1|TRBJ1-5
CAIYLQGSNQPQHF
TGTGCCATCTACCTACAGGGGAGCAATCAGCCCCAGCATTTT
>TRBV7-3|-|-|TRBJ2-3
CASSIGAGSTDTQYF
TGTGCCAGCAGCATAGGGGCAGGGAGCACAGATACGCAGTATTTT
>TRBV10-2|-|TRBD1|TRBJ2-7
CASSDPDRGLPYEQYF
TGCGCCAGCAGTGACCCCGACAGGGGGCTTCCCTACGAGCAGTACTTC
>TRBV6-4|few|TRBD1|TRBJ2-7
CATEGGQGFEFNSYEQYF
TGTGCCACCGAAGGGGGACAGGGGTTCGAGTTTAACTCCTACGAGCAGTACTTC
>TRBV30|once|TRBD1|TRBJ2-7
CAWREDRPYEQYF
TGTGCCTGGAGAGAGGACAGGCCCTACGAGCAGTACTTC
>TRBV19|-|TRBD1|TRBJ2-7
CASKDRTSYEQYF
TGTGCCAGTAAGGACAGGACCTCCTACGAGCAGTACTTC
>TRBV27|-|-|TRBJ1-6
CASSLFLDRQSDSPLHF
TGTGCCAGCAGTTTATTCCTCGATCGACAGAGCGATTCACCCCTCCACTTT
>TRBV19|few|-|TRBJ2-7
CASSIDPTVEQYF
TGTGCCAGTAGTATAGACCCGACAGTCGAGCAGTACTTC
>TRBV7-6|-|-|TRBJ1-1
CASSLAGGRTNTEAFF
TGTGCCAGCAGCTTAGCGGGAGGCAGGACGAACACTGAAGCTTTCTTT
>TRBV18|-|TRBD2|TRBJ2-5
CASSPMTSSLQETQYF
TGTGCCAGCTCACCCATGACTAGCTCCCTTCAAGAGACCCAGTACTTC
>TRBV21-1|-|-|TRBJ2-5
CASSKAGRLAGGRETQYF
TGTGCCAGCAGCAAAGCTGGCAGGTTAGCGGGAGGGCGGGAGACCCAGTACTTC
>TRBV19|-|-|TRBJ1-6
CASSSVGDNSPLHF
TGTGCCAGTAGTTCGGTTGGAGATAATTCACCCCTCCACTTT
>TRBV9|-|TRBD2|TRBJ2-5
CASSVGDSGGGPQETQYF
TGTGCCAGCAGCGTAGGTGATAGCGGGGGGGGACCCCAAGAGACCCAGTACTTC
>TRBV6-5|-|TRBD1|TRBJ2-7
CASSPDRGSHEQYF
TGTGCCAGCAGTCCCGACAGGGGGAGCCACGAGCAGTACTTC
>TRBV7-2|-|TRBD2|TRBJ2-7
CASSPTGLVIEQYF
TGTGCCAGCAGCCCTACGGGACTAGTAATCGAGCAGTACTTC
>TRBV6-6|-|-|TRBJ1-5
CASSDNIGNQPQHF
TGTGCCAGCAGTGACAATATAGGCAATCAGCCCCAGCATTTT
>TRBV5-1|-|TRBD1|TRBJ1-2
CASSFLWTGYGYTF
TGCGCCAGCAGCTTTTTGTGGACAGGCTATGGCTACACCTTC
>TRBV7-9|-|TRBD2|TRBJ2-1
CASSFQGKLAGGQNEQFF
TGTGCCAGCAGCTTTCAGGGAAAACTAGCGGGGGGGCAAAATGAGCAGTTCTTC
>TRBV4-1|-|-|TRBJ2-5
CASSTERFQETQYF
TGCGCCAGCAGCACGGAGCGTTTCCAAGAGACCCAGTACTTC
>TRBV7-2|-|TRBD1|TRBJ2-7
CASSLAGTGDYEQYF
TGTGCCAGCAGCTTAGCCGGGACAGGAGACTACGAGCAGTACTTC
>TRBV11-3|-|-|TRBJ2-7
CASSSGTNSYEQYF
TGTGCCAGCAGCTCCGGGACAAACTCCTACGAGCAGTACTTC
>TRBV5-5|-|-|TRBJ1-2
CASSLGYSNYGYTF
TGTGCCAGCAGCTTAGGCTACAGTAACTATGGCTACACCTTC
>TRBV5-1|-|-|TRBJ1-2
CASSLAGTLNSNYGYTF
TGCGCCAGCAGCTTGGCCGGGACATTAAACTCTAACTATGGCTACACCTTC
>TRBV6-1|-|TRBD1|TRBJ1-3
CASSGYRGDSGNTIYF
TGTGCCAGCAGTGGATACAGGGGTGACTCTGGAAACACCATATATTTT
>TRBV5-1|-|-|TRBJ2-5
CASSLNSNPQETQYF
TGCGCCAGCAGCTTGAATTCTAACCCTCAAGAGACCCAGTACTTC
>TRBV9|-|-|TRBJ2-7
CASSPYGWGVYEQYF
TGTGCCAGCAGCCCCTATGGGTGGGGGGTCTACGAGCAGTACTTC
>TRBV7-8|-|-|TRBJ1-1
CASSLGTANTEAFF
TGTGCCAGCAGCTTAGGTACTGCGAACACTGAAGCTTTCTTT
>TRBV7-9|-|-|TRBJ1-2
CASSLLGNGYTF
TGTGCCAGCAGCTTACTCGGTAACGGCTACACCTTC